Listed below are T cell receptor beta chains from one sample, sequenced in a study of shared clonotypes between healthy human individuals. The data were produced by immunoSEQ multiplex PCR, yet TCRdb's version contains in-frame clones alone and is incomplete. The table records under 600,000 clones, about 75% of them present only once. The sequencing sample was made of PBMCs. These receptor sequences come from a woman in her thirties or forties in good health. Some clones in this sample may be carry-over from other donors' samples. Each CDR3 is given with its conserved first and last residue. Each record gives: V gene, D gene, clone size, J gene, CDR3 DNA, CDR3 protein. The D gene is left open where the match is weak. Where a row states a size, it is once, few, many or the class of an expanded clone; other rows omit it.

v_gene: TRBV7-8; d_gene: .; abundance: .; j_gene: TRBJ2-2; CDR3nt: TGTGCCAGCAGCTTAGTCAGGAGCACCGGGGAGCTGTTTTTT; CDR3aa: CASSLVRSTGELFF
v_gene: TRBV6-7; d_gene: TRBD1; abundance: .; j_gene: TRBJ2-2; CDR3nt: TGTGCCAGCAGTCCGTCAGGACAGGGACGGACCGGGGAGCTGTTTTTT; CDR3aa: CASSPSGQGRTGELFF
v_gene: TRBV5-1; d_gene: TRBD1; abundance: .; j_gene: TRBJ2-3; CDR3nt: TGCGCCAGCAGCTTGGCCCCGGGACAGGGATCAACAGATACGCAGTATTTT; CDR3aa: CASSLAPGQGSTDTQYF
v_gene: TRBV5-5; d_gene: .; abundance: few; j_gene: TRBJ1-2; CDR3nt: TGTGCCAGCAGCTTGCAACAGGCTTCGCTCTATGGCTACACCTTC; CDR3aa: CASSLQQASLYGYTF
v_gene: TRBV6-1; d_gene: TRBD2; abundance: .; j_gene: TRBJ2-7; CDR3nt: TGTGCCAGCAGTGAAGATTCTTTTAGCGGGAGATACGAGCAGTACTTC; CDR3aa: CASSEDSFSGRYEQYF
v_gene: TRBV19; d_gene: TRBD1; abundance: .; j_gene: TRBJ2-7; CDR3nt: TGTGCCAGTAGTAGCCGGGACAGGGGGCTACACGAGCAGTACTTC; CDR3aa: CASSSRDRGLHEQYF
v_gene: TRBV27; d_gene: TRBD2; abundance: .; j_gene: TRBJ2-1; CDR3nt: TGTGCCAGCAACTCAGCGGGGTCCTACAATGAGCAGTTCTTC; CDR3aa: CASNSAGSYNEQFF
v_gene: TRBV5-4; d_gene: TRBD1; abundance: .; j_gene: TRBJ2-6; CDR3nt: TGTGCCAGCATCCAGACAGGGGGCGCGGCTGGGGCCAACGTCCTGACTTTC; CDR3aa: CASIQTGGAAGANVLTF
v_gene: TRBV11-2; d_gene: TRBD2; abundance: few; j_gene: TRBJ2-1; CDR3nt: TGTGCCAGCAGCTTAGAAGGTACTAGCGGGAAATACAATGAGCAGTTCTTC; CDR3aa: CASSLEGTSGKYNEQFF
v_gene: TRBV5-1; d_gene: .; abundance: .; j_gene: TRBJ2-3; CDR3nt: TGCGCCAGCAGCAAACGCGTTTGGGGCACAGATACGCAGTATTTT; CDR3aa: CASSKRVWGTDTQYF
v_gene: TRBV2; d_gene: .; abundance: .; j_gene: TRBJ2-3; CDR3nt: TGTGCCAGCAGTGACAGGACAAGCACAGATACGCAGTATTTT; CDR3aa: CASSDRTSTDTQYF
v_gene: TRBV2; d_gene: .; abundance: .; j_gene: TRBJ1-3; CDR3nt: TGTGCCAGCAGTGACACGACGGCTGGAAACACCATATATTTT; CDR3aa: CASSDTTAGNTIYF
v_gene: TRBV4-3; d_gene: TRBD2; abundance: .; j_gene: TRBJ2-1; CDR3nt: TGCGCCAGCAGCCAGCAGCGGGGATCCTACAATGAGCAGTTCTTC; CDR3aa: CASSQQRGSYNEQFF
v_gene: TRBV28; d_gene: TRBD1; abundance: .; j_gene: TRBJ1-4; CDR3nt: TGTGCCAGCAGGATACGGACAGGAACTAATGAAAAACTGTTTTTT; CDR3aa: CASRIRTGTNEKLFF
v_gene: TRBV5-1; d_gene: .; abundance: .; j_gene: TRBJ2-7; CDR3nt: TGCGCCAGCAGCTTGTCGGGGACGGACCCCTACGAGCAGTACTTC; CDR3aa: CASSLSGTDPYEQYF
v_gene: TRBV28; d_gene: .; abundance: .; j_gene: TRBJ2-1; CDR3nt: TGTGCCAGCAGTTCCACCACGGGACTTCCCTACAATGAGCAGTTCTTC; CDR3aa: CASSSTTGLPYNEQFF
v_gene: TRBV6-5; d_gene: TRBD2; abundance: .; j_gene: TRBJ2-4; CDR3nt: TGTGCCAGCATGCTGAGCGGGAGGAACAAAAACATTCAGTACTTC; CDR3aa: CASMLSGRNKNIQYF